The entry below gives a single TCR beta chain sequence along with its context. The data are from a study of control samples from healthy donors and cancer patients. Using immunoSEQ multiplex PCR, the repertoire was profiled, and TCRdb retains in-frame clones only, with some absent. The data contain 95,000 to 100,000 clones, 85% to 90% of them singletons. This TCR was sampled from a man aged 25-45 years in good health. Specimen: blood.

The CDR3 nucleotides read TGTGCCAGTAGCCACCGGGACAGGGGTAATTCACCCCTCCACTTT. It yields the protein CASSHRDRGNSPLHF. V usage is TRBV19 and J usage is TRBJ1-6; 10 bases map to TRBD1. The CDR3 has 15 amino acids. Germline V gene lookup returns CDR1 LNHDA and CDR2 SQIVND (reference sequence). V was pared by 6 bases and J by 6 bases, with 5 bases of the junction left unmatched.